A single sample gave rise to the 20 T cell receptor beta chains below, sequenced in a study of shared clonotypes between healthy human individuals. Assay: immunoSEQ multiplex PCR; the TCRdb copy retains only in-frame clones and omits some. Found here are about half a million clones, over 60% of them singletons; the top ten hold approximately 12%. Sequencing was performed on PBMCs. These receptors were collected from a woman in her forties in good health. Some clones in this sample may be carry-over from other donors' samples.

J is TRBJ2-4 and V is TRBV28, with TRBD1 matching 7 bases. The germline V gene encodes CDR1 MDHEN and CDR2 SYDVKM. CDR3 length equals 13 residues. The V segment lost 5 bases and the J segment 11 bases; nucleotides outside the gene matches: 9. This CDR3 reads CASSQNFQGVQYF. Here the CDR3 DNA reads TGTGCCAGCAGTCAGAACTTCCAGGGGGTTCAGTACTTC. Complete variable domain (other parts from reference TRBV28 and TRBJ2-4): DVKVTQSSRYLVKRTGEKVFLECVQDMDHENMFWYRQDPGLGLRLIYFSYDVKMKEKGDIPEGYSVSREKKERFSLILESASTNQTSMYLCASSQNFQGVQYFGAGTRLSVL.

This clone occurred once. The rearrangement uses TRBV9 and TRBJ1-2, with TRBD1 matching over 7 bases. The CDR3 covers 15 residues. Germline V gene data show CDR1 as SGDLS and CDR2 as YYNGEE. V lost 3 bases, J lost 4 bases, and 9 bases stayed unmatched. CDR3 loop: CASSEGVGTAYGYTF. In DNA form, the CDR3 reads TGTGCCAGCAGCGAGGGGGTAGGGACAGCCTATGGCTACACCTTC. Looking up the rest from reference TRBV9 and TRBJ1-2 gives the full variable domain: DSGVTQTPKHLITATGQRVTLRCSPRSGDLSVYWYQQSLDQGLQFLIQYYNGEERAKGNILERFSAQQFPDLHSELNLSSLELGDSALYFCASSEGVGTAYGYTFGSGTRLTVV.

Remarks on this clone: A far larger clone is one base from this, pointing to a likely read error. Other DNA sequences in this specimen translate into the identical CDR3. The V gene is TRBV30, the J gene TRBJ2-5; D not certain. Germline-derived CDR1 and CDR2 are GTSNPN and SVGIG (reference sequence). Trimming left V 5 bases short and J 2 bases short, with 6 bases between. This CDR3 spans 11 amino acids. CDR3 sequence: CAWARQETQYF. The CDR3 DNA reads as TGTGCCTGGGCAAGACAAGAGACCCAGTACTTC.

This chain connects TRBV5-6 to TRBJ1-1; 7 bases are a match to TRBD1. This CDR3 contains 12 residues. The germline V gene encodes CDR1 SGHDT and CDR2 YYEEEE. V lost 0 bases to trimming and J lost 11 bases; unmatched junction nucleotides: 4. The DNA for the CDR3 is TGTGCCAGCAGCTTGGTTGGGACAGTGGCTTTCTTT. Translated, it gives CASSLVGTVAFF.

This chain joins TRBV7-8 and TRBJ1-1; no firm D call. The germline CDR1 and CDR2 sequences are SGHVS and FQNEAQ. This CDR3 is built from 14 residues. V was cut by 5 bases and J by 5 bases, with 15 bases left in between. CDR3 sequence reads: CASSNRGVETEAFF. The CDR3 coding sequence is TGTGCCAGCAGCAACCGCGGGGTGGAGACTGAAGCTTTCTTT. Variable domain in full (rest from reference TRBV7-8 and TRBJ1-1): GAGVSQSPRYKVAKRGQDVALRCDPISGHVSLFWYQQALGQGPEFLTYFQNEAQLDKSGLPSDRFFAERPEGSVSTLKIQRTQQEDSAVYLCASSNRGVETEAFFGQGTRLTVV.

The V call is TRBV30, the J call TRBJ2-5; maybe TRBD2 (6 bases). The CDR3 extends over 11 amino acids. Trimming pared 5 bases from V and 7 bases from J, leaving 11 bases between. The germline V gene has CDR1 GTSNPN and CDR2 SVGIG (reference sequence). CDR3 sequence reads: CAWGGIGTQYF. The DNA for the CDR3 is TGTGCCTGGGGGGGGATAGGGACCCAGTACTTC.

V usage is TRBV6-5 and J usage is TRBJ2-7; D is unresolved. The ends were cut back, 3 bases at V and 0 bases at J, with 12 bases in the middle. Germline V gene data show CDR1 as MNHEY and CDR2 as SVGAGI. This CDR3 has 15 residues. Here the CDR3 reads CASSYKARSSYEQYF. CDR3 DNA sequence: TGTGCCAGCAGTTATAAGGCCCGAAGCTCCTACGAGCAGTACTTC.

The chain combines TRBV5-8 with TRBJ2-7, with 11 nucleotides matching TRBD2. From germline, CDR1 is SGHTS and CDR2 YDEGEE. CDR3 length: 17 residues. The trim removed 5 bases at V and 0 bases at J, leaving 10 bases unmatched. DNA of the CDR3: TGTGCCAGCAGTCGTCAGCTAGCGGGAGGCCTCTCCTACGAGCAGTACTTC. Its translation is CASSRQLAGGLSYEQYF.

This clone was counted once. This chain joins TRBV5-1 and TRBJ2-7, with D possibly TRBD1 on 6 matching bases. CDR1 and CDR2 (germline): SGHRS, YFSETQ. V was pared by 2 bases and J by 2 bases, with 8 bases between. The length of the CDR3 is 13 residues. The CDR3 reads CASSFGTTYEQYF. The CDR3 nucleotides are TGCGCCAGCAGCTTCGGGACAACCTACGAGCAGTACTTC.

This clone was counted a single time. The J gene is TRBJ1-1, the V gene TRBV5-1; D is unresolved. Germline V gene lookup returns CDR1 SGHRS and CDR2 YFSETQ. V was clipped by 5 bases and J by 1 base, with 9 bases between them. The CDR3 totals 13 residues. The CDR3 sequence is CASSDTQNTEAFF. The CDR3 nucleotides are TGCGCCAGCAGTGACACTCAGAACACTGAAGCTTTCTTT.

This clone appeared many times. V gene TRBV6-1 combines with J gene TRBJ2-7; D unresolved. Trimming cost V 3 bases and J 4 bases, with 4 bases left between them. There are 11 residues in the CDR3. Germline V CDR1 and CDR2: MNHNS, SASEGT. The CDR3 is CASSDRYEQYF. For the CDR3, the DNA is TGTGCCAGCAGTGATAGGTACGAGCAGTACTTC.

This clone has only one observation. This rearrangement joins TRBV11-2 to TRBJ1-3, with a possible D match to TRBD1 (6 bases). The CDR3 runs to 15 residues. V lost 2 bases to trimming and J lost 2 bases, with 10 bases between them. In germline, CDR1 is SGHAT, CDR2 FQNNGV. The CDR3 sequence: CASSLRRGAGNTIYF. In nucleotides, the CDR3 is TGTGCCAGCAGCTTAAGGAGGGGGGCTGGAAACACCATATATTTT.

As to this clone: With only one base between it and a far larger clone, this is likely a read error. The genes are TRBV27 and TRBJ2-7; D unclear. This CDR3 region has 12 residues. Germline CDR1 and CDR2: MNHEY and SMNVEV (reference sequence). The CDR3 sequence is CASRSPSYGQYF. In DNA form, the CDR3 reads TGTGCCAGCAGGTCCCCCTCGTACGGGCAGTACTTC.

This clone was picked up one time. The chain couples TRBV2 to TRBJ2-7, with D possibly being TRBD2 (6 bases). Germline V gene lookup returns CDR1 SNHLY and CDR2 FYNNEI. The CDR3 covers 14 residues. Trimming stripped 6 bases from V and 3 bases from J, with 15 bases between. This CDR3 reads CASSPGGRFYEQYF. DNA of the CDR3: TGTGCCAGCAGCCCCGGGGGACGTTTCTACGAGCAGTACTTC.

This clone was observed at least ten times. In the same sample, other DNA sequences code for this CDR3. This chain uses TRBV2 with TRBJ2-2; D uncertain. The V and J ends lost 4 bases and 9 bases respectively, with 9 bases between them. This CDR3 spans 12 amino acids. Germline V gives CDR1 SNHLY, CDR2 FYNNEI. This chain's CDR3 is CASSVTARELFF. As DNA, the CDR3 is TGTGCCAGCAGTGTGACCGCCCGGGAGCTGTTTTTT.

In its sample, this clone was seen once. This chain joins TRBV4-1 and TRBJ1-2; 9 nucleotides align to TRBD1. The CDR3 contains 14 residues. In germline, CDR1 is MGHRA, CDR2 YSYEKL. V lost 2 bases, J lost 6 bases, and 4 bases stayed unmatched. For the CDR3, the DNA is TGCGCCAGCAGCCAACCAGGGACAGGGAATGGCTACACCTTC. Its translation is CASSQPGTGNGYTF.

The chain employs TRBV2 and TRBJ2-1; 11 bases align to TRBD2. Germline-derived CDR1 and CDR2 are SNHLY and FYNNEI. The CDR3 spans 14 residues. V lost 6 bases, J lost 10 bases, and 8 bases stayed unmatched. This CDR3 is CASSAILAGDEQFF. The CDR3 nucleotides read TGTGCCAGCAGCGCCATACTAGCGGGAGACGAGCAGTTCTTC.

The chain carries TRBV25-1 and TRBJ2-5; D call uncertain. V lost 2 bases, J lost 5 bases, and 15 bases lay in between. Germline assignment: CDR1 MGHDK and CDR2 SYGVNS. The length of the CDR3 is 15 residues. CDR3 sequence (DNA): TGTGCCAGCAGTGAAGCCAAAGGGCCCGGGGAGACCCAGTACTTC. This translates into CASSEAKGPGETQYF.

CDR3: CASSQRVGFGTDTQYF. Written as DNA, the CDR3 is TGCGCCAGCAGCCAACGGGTGGGCTTCGGCACAGATACGCAGTATTTT. The chain has TRBV4-3 and TRBJ2-3, with unresolved D. CDR1 LGHNA and CDR2 YSLEER come from the germline V gene. The CDR3 extends over 16 amino acids. V lost 2 bases, J lost 1 base, and 13 bases lay in between.

The rearrangement links TRBV29-1 to TRBJ2-7, with D perhaps matching TRBD1 or TRBD2 (6 bases each). The V and J ends lost 3 bases and 2 bases respectively, with 8 bases between them. In germline, CDR1 is SQVTM, CDR2 ANQGSEA. This CDR3 spans 12 amino acids. Here the CDR3 reads CSVEGGPYEQYF. In DNA form, the CDR3 reads TGCAGCGTTGAGGGGGGCCCCTACGAGCAGTACTTC.